The 5 T cell receptor beta chains below come from one sample, sequenced in a study of cytomegalovirus exposure and HLA in healthy donors. 60 Vbeta and 13 Jbeta primers were used in PCR. TCRdb's copy holds only in-frame clones and misses some; the assay was immunoSEQ multiplex PCR. Of 95,000 to 100,000 clones in the sample, 76% were seen once. Sequenced sample: PBMCs. These receptors were taken from a man aged 35-49 years in good health and CMV-seronegative.

In its sample, this clone was seen a few times. The CDR3 DNA reads as TGTGCCAGCAGTTTACCAGGTGGTTATGGCTACACCTTC. Amino acid sequence: CASSLPGGYGYTF. The chain recombines TRBV27 with TRBJ1-2; D remains ambiguous. V dropped 2 bases and J dropped 5 bases, with 9 bases sitting between them. The CDR3 spans 13 residues. Germline CDR1 and CDR2: MNHEY and SMNVEV (reference sequence).

The rearrangement uses TRBV11-1 and TRBJ2-3; the match to TRBD2 covers 8 bases. Per germline, CDR1 SGHAT and CDR2 FQDESV (reference sequence). The CDR3 contains 16 residues. The trim removed 5 bases at V and 0 bases at J, leaving 7 bases unmatched. The CDR3 spells CASSLYRGGSTDTQYF. The CDR3 bases are TGTGCCAGCAGCCTTTACCGGGGGGGGAGCACAGATACGCAGTATTTT.

The chain combines TRBV28 with TRBJ2-7; 9 bases are shared with TRBD1. The germline V gene encodes CDR1 MDHEN and CDR2 SYDVKM. CDR3 length: 15 amino acids. The V and J ends lost 4 bases and 4 bases, in that order; junction bases with no gene match: 8. The CDR3 coding sequence is TGTGCCAGCAGTTCCCCGGGACAGGGTCTTTACGAGCAGTACGTC. It codes for CASSSPGQGLYEQYV.

V is TRBV4-2 and J is TRBJ1-2; unclear D gene. Looked up from germline, CDR1 is LGHNA and CDR2 is YNFKEQ. The CDR3 totals 15 residues. V was trimmed by 0 bases and J by 2 bases, leaving 10 bases between them. CDR3 loop: CASSQEGRQNYGYTF. The CDR3 DNA reads TGTGCCAGCAGCCAAGAAGGGAGGCAGAACTATGGCTACACCTTC.

This clone was counted between two and nine times. V and J are TRBV2 and TRBJ1-1; possibly TRBD1 for D (6 bases). Germline V gene sequence: CDR1 SNHLY, CDR2 FYNNEI. This CDR3 comprises 15 residues. V was clipped by 6 bases and J by 5 bases, with 19 bases between them. This chain's CDR3 is CASRYDRQVGTEAFF. Written as DNA, the CDR3 is TGTGCCAGCAGGTATGACAGACAGGTTGGGACTGAAGCTTTCTTT.